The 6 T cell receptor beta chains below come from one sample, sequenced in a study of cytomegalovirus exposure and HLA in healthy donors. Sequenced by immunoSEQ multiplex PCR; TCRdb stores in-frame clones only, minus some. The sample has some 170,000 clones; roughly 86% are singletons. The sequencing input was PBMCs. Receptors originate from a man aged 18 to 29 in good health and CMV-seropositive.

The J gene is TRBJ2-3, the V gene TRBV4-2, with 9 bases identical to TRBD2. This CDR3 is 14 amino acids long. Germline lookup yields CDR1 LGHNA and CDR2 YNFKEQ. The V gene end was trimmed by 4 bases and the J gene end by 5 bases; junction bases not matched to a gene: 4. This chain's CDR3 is CASSRTSVLDTQYF. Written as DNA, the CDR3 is TGTGCCAGCAGCCGGACTAGCGTGTTAGATACGCAGTATTTT.

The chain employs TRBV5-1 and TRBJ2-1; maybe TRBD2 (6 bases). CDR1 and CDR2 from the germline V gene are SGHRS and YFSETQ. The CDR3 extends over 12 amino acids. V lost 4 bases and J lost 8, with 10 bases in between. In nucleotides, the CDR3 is TGCGCCAGCAGCCCGGGAGTTCATGAGCAGTTCTTC. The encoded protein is CASSPGVHEQFF.

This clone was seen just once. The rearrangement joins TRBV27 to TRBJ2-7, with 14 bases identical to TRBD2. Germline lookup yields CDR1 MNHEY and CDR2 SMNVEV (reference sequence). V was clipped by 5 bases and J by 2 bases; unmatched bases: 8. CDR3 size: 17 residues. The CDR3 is CASSRTGLAGAPYEQYF. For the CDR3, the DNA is TGTGCCAGCAGTCGAACGGGACTAGCGGGGGCCCCCTACGAGCAGTACTTC.

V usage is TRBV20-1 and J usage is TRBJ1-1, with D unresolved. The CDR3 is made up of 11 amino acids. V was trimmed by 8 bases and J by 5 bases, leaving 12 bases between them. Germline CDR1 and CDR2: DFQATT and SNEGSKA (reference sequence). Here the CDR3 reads CSTYSPTEAFF. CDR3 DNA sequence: TGCAGTACGTATAGCCCGACTGAAGCTTTCTTT.

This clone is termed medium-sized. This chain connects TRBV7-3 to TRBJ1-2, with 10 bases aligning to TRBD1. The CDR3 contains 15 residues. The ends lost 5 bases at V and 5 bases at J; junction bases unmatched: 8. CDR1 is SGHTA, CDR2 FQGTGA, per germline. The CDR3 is CASSPTGTGEYGYTF. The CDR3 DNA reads TGTGCCAGCAGCCCGACCGGGACAGGGGAGTATGGCTACACCTTC.

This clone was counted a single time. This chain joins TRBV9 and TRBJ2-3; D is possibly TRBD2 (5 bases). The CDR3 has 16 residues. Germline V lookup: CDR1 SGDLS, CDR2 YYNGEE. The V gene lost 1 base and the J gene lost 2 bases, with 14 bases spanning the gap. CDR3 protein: CASSVPPTGTTDTQYF. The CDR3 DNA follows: TGTGCCAGCAGCGTACCCCCCACGGGAACCACAGATACGCAGTATTTT.